These T cell receptor beta chains were read from a single sample in a study of Ad26.COV2.S vaccination and SARS-CoV-2 variants. Generated by immunoSEQ multiplex PCR, the TCRdb table keeps only in-frame clones and is missing some. The table lists 350,000 to 550,000 clones, approximately 92% of them singletons. Sequencing used peripheral blood, obtained in a trial of Ad26.COV2.S vaccine versus placebo. These receptors were obtained from a person aged 18-65 years who received the Ad26.COV2.S COVID-19 vaccine or a placebo. Both conserved end residues are part of each CDR3. The D gene is left open where the match is weak. Size tells how often a clone was seen (once, few, many) or the class of an expanded clone, and some rows leave it out.

clone_size	d_call	v_call	j_call	cdr3_nt	cdr3_aa
-	TRBD1	TRBV30	TRBJ2-7	TGTGCCTGGAGTGGGACAGGGGTTCCGTCCTACGAGCAGTACTTC	CAWSGTGVPSYEQYF
-	-	TRBV7-9	TRBJ1-6	TGTGCTACCGCTGGGGACTTATATAATTCACCCCTCCACTTT	CATAGDLYNSPLHF
-	TRBD2	TRBV19	TRBJ2-3	TGTGCCAGTAGCACGACGATAGCGGGAGAAGGCACAGATACGCAGTATTTT	CASSTTIAGEGTDTQYF
once	-	TRBV7-2	TRBJ2-6	TGTGCCAGCAGCTTAGTGCGGAGACGGTTCGGGACTGGGACCAACGTCCTGACTTTC	CASSLVRRRFGTGTNVLTF
-	-	TRBV28	TRBJ2-2	TGTGCCAGCAGGCCCTCTTTGGGGGCGGCCGGGGAGCTGTTTTTT	CASRPSLGAAGELFF
-	-	TRBV12-3/TRBV12-4	TRBJ1-1	TGTGCCAGCAGTTTATCGGTTGGAGCTTTCTTT	CASSLSVGAFF
-	-	TRBV3-1/TRBV3-2	TRBJ2-7	TGTGCCAGCAGCGTCTTCCGGGACACCTTCTACGAGCAGTACTTC	CASSVFRDTFYEQYF
-	-	TRBV9	TRBJ1-2	TGTGCCAGCAGCCACCGGACAGCTGATGGAACACCAATGGGGGGCTACACCTTC	CASSHRTADGTPMGGYTF
-	-	TRBV5-1	TRBJ2-3	TGCGCCAGCAGCTCCGAAACAGGGACGTACACAGATACGCAGTATTTT	CASSSETGTYTDTQYF
-	TRBD1	TRBV5-6	TRBJ1-1	TGTGCCAGCAGCTTGCACAGGGGGCAGGAAGCTTTCTTT	CASSLHRGQEAFF
-	TRBD1	TRBV5-1	TRBJ2-5	TGCGCCAGCAGCCAGGGACAGGGTAGGCAGACCCAGTACTTC	CASSQGQGRQTQYF
-	-	TRBV27	TRBJ1-4	TGTGCCAGCAGCCGCAAATGGGGGGAAAAACTGTTTTTT	CASSRKWGEKLFF
-	-	TRBV11-3	TRBJ2-2	TGTGCCAGCAGCTCCCAGTCCTCAGGGGCGAGCACCGGGGAGCTGTTTTTT	CASSSQSSGASTGELFF
-	TRBD2	TRBV7-2	TRBJ2-1	TGTGCCAGCAGCCCCTTGGCGGGAGGGCGGGTTGAGCAGTTCTTC	CASSPLAGGRVEQFF
-	-	TRBV6-2/TRBV6-3	TRBJ2-2	TGTGCCAGCAGTTACTCGCTCCTGGGAAGGGACACCGGGGAGCTGTTTTTT	CASSYSLLGRDTGELFF
-	TRBD1	TRBV5-6	TRBJ1-5	TGTGCCAGCAGCTTGTGGGACAGGCGATTACCTAGCAATCAGCCCCAGCATTTT	CASSLWDRRLPSNQPQHF
-	TRBD2	TRBV4-1	TRBJ2-2	TGCGCCAGCAGCCAGGGAGGACTAGCGGATTTCGGGGAGCTGTTTTTT	CASSQGGLADFGELFF
-	-	TRBV27	TRBJ2-2	TGTGCCAGCAGTGCCCGGACACCCAGGCACACCGGGGAGCTGTTTTTT	CASSARTPRHTGELFF
-	-	TRBV2	TRBJ2-3	TGTGCCAGCAGTGGCCGGGGATCAGGGGGCACAGATACGCAGTATTTT	CASSGRGSGGTDTQYF
-	TRBD2	TRBV7-9	TRBJ2-3	TGTGCCAGCAGCTTAGCCCCCGCGGGCGGGAGCTTCACAGATACGCAGTATTTT	CASSLAPAGGSFTDTQYF
-	-	TRBV7-8	TRBJ1-2	TGTGCCAGCAGCTTAGGGGCAGGGAAAGACTCCTATGGCTACACCTTC	CASSLGAGKDSYGYTF
once	-	TRBV7-3	TRBJ2-2	TGTGCCAGCAGCCACGCTGAGAACACCGGGGAGCTGTTTTTT	CASSHAENTGELFF